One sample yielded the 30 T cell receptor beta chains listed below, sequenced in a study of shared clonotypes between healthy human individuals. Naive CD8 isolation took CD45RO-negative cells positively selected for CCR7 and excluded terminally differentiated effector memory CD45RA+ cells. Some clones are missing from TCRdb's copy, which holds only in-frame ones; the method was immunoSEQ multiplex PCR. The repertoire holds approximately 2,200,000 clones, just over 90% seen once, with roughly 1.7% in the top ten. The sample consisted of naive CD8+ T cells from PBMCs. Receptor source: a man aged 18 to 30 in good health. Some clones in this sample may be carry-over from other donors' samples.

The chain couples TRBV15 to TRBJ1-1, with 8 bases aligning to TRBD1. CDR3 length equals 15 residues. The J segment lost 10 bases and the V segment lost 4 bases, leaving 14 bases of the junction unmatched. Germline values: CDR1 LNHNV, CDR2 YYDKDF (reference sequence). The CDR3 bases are TGTGCCACCAGCAACTACAGGGGGGACCCTTTTGGAGCTTTCTTT. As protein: CATSNYRGDPFGAFF.

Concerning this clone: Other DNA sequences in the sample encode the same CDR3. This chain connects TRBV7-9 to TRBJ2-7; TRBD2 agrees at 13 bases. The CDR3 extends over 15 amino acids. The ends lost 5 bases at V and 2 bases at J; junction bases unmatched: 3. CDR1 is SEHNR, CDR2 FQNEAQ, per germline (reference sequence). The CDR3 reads CASSPGLAGAYEQYF. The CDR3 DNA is TGTGCCAGCAGCCCCGGACTAGCGGGAGCCTACGAGCAGTACTTC.

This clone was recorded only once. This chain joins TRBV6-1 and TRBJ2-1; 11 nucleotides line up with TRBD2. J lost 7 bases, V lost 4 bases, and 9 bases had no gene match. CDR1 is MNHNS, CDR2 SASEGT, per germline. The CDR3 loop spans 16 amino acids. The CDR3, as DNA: TGTGCCAGCAGTGGCCATCTAGCGGGAGGCTTTAATGAGCAGTTCTTC. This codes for CASSGHLAGGFNEQFF.

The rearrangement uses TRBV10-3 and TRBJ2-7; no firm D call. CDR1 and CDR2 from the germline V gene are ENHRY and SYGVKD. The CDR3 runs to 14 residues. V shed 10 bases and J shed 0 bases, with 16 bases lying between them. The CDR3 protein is CATRIGLSSYEQYF. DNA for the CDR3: TGTGCCACCCGTATTGGCCTTAGCTCCTACGAGCAGTACTTC.

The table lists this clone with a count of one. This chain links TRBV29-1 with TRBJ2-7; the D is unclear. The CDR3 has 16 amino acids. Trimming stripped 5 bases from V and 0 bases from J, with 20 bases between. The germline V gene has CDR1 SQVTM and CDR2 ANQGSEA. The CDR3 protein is CSVFQKGWSSSYEQYF. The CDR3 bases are TGCAGCGTTTTCCAGAAAGGGTGGTCCAGCTCCTACGAGCAGTACTTC.

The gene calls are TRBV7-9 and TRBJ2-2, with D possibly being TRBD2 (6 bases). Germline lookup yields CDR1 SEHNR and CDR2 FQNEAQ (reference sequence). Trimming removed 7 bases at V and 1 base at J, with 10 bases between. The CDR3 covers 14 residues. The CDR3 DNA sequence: TGTGCCAGCACCCGGGACTGGAACACCGGGGAGCTGTTTTTT. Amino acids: CASTRDWNTGELFF.

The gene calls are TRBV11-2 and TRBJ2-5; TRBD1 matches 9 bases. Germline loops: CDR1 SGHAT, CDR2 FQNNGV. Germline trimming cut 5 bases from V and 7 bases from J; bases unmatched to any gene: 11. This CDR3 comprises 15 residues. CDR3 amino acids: CASSPRDREKGTQYF. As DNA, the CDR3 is TGTGCCAGCAGCCCTCGGGACAGGGAGAAGGGGACCCAGTACTTC.

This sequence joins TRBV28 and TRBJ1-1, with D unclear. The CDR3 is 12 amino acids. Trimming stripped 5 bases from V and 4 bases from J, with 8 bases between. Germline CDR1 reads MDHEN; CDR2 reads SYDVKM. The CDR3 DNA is TGTGCCAGCAGTACCGGAGGCACTGAAGCTTTCTTT. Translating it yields CASSTGGTEAFF.

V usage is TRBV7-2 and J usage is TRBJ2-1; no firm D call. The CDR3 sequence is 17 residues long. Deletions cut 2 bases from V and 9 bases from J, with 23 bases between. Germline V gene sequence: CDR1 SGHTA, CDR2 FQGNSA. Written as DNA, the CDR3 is TGTGCCAGCAGCTTAAGTGGTCCGGGCACGGGCCGCTGTGAGCAGTTCTTC. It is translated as CASSLSGPGTGRCEQFF.

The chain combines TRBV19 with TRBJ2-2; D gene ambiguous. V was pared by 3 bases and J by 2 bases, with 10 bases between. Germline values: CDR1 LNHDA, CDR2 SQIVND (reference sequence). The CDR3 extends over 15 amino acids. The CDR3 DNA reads TGTGCCAGTAGTATTCTGGGCTACAACACCGGGGAGCTGTTTTTT. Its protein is CASSILGYNTGELFF.

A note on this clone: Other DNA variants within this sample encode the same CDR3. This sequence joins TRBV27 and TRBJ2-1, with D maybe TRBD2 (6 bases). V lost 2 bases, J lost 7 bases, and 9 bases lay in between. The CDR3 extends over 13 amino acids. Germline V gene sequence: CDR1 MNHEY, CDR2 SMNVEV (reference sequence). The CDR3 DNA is TGTGCCAGCAGTTTAAGTGGGGGGAATGAGCAGTTCTTC. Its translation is CASSLSGGNEQFF.

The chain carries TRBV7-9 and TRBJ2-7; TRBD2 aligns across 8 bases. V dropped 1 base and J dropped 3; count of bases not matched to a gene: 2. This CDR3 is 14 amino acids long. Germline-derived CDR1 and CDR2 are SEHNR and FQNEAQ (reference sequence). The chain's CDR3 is CASSLEGTSYEQYF. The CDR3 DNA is TGTGCCAGCAGCTTAGAAGGGACTAGCTACGAGCAGTACTTC.

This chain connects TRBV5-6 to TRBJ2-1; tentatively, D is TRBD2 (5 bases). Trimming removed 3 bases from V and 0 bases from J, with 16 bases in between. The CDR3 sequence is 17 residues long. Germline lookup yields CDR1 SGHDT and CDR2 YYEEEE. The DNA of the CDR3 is TGTGCCAGCAGCTACAGCGCCGGACTCAGCTCCTACAATGAGCAGTTCTTC. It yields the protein CASSYSAGLSSYNEQFF.

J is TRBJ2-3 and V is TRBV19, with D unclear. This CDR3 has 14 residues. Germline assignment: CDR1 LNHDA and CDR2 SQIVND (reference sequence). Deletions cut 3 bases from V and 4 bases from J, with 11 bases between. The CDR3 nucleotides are TGTGCCAGTAGTATCCGTTCGGGCGCAGATACGCAGTATTTT. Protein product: CASSIRSGADTQYF.

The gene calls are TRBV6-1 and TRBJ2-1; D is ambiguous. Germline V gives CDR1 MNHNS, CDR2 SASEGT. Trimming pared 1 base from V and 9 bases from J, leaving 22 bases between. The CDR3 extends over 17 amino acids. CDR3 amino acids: CASSEGAFIDYGPEQFF. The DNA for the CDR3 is TGTGCCAGCAGTGAAGGGGCTTTCATCGATTACGGTCCTGAGCAGTTCTTC.

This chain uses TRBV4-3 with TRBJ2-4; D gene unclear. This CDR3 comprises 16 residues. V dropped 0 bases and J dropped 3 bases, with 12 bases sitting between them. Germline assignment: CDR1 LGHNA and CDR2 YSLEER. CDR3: CASSQDWRSGKNIQYF. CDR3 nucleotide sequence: TGCGCCAGCAGCCAAGATTGGCGGTCTGGCAAAAACATTCAGTACTTC.

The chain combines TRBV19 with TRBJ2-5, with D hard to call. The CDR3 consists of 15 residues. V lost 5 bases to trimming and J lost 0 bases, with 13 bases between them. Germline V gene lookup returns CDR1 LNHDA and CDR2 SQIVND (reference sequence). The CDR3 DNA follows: TGTGCCAGTAGTGCCCTGAGTGAGAACCAAGAGACCCAGTACTTC. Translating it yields CASSALSENQETQYF.

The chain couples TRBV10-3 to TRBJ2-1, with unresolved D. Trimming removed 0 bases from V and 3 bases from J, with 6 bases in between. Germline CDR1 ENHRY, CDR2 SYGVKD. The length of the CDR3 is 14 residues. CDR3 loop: CAISESESYNEQFF. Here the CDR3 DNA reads TGTGCCATCAGTGAGTCGGAGAGCTACAATGAGCAGTTCTTC.

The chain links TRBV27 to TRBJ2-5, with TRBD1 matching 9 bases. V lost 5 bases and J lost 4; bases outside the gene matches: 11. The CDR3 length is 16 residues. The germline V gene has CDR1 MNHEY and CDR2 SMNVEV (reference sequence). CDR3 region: CASSVLPGQGRETQYF. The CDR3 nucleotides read TGTGCCAGCAGTGTACTGCCGGGACAGGGCAGAGAGACCCAGTACTTC.

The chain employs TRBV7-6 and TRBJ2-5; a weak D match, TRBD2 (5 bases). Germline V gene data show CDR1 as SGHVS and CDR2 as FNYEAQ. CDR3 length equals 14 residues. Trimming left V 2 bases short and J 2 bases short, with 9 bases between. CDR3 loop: CASSLRAVQETQYF. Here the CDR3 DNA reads TGTGCCAGCAGCTTAAGAGCGGTTCAAGAGACCCAGTACTTC.

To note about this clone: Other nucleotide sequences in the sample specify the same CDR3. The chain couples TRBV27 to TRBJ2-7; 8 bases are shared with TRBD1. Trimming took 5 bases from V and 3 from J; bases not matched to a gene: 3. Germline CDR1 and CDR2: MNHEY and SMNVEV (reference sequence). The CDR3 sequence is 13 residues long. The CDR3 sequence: CASSPDRGYEQYF. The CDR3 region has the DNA TGTGCCAGCAGTCCCGACAGGGGCTACGAGCAGTACTTC.

CDR3 coding DNA: TGTGCCAGTAGTATAGATTTGGAGACAGGGCCGATCGAGACCCAGTACTTC. Its translation is CASSIDLETGPIETQYF. The V and J genes are TRBV19 and TRBJ2-5; 7 bases line up with TRBD1. From germline, CDR1 is LNHDA and CDR2 SQIVND (reference sequence). The CDR3 runs 17 residues. The ends lost 0 bases at V and 5 bases at J; junction bases unmatched: 12.

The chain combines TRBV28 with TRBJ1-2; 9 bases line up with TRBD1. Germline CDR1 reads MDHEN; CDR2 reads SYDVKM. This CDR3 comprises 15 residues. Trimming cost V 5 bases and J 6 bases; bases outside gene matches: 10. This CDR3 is CASSLPRTGDHGYTF. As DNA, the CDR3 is TGTGCCAGCAGTCTCCCTAGGACAGGGGACCATGGCTACACCTTC.

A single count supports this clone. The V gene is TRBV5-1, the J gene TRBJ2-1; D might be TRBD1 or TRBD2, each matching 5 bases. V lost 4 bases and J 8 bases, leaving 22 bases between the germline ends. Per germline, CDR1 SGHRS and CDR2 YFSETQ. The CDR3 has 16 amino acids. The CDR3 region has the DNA TGCGCCAGCAGCGATAGTGGGGGATCTAATCATTATGAGCAGTTCTTC. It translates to CASSDSGGSNHYEQFF.

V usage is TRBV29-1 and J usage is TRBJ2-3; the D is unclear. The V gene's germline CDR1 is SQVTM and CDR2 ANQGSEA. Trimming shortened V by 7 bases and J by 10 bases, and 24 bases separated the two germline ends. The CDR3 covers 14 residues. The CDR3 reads CSGTPPTGRRAQYF. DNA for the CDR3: TGCAGCGGAACACCCCCAACGGGCAGGAGAGCGCAGTATTTT.

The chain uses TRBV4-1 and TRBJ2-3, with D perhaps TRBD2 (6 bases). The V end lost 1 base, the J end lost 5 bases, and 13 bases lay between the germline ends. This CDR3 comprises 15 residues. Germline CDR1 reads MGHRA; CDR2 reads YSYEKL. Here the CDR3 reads CASSQAGLEKDTQYF. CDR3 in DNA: TGCGCCAGCAGCCAAGCGGGACTGGAGAAAGATACGCAGTATTTT.

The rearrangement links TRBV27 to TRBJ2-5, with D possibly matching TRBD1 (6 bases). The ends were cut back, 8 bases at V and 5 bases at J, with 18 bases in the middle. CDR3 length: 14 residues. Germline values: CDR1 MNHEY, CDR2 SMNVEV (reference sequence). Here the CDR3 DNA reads TGTGCCAGCCAAGCCCTAGGGGGATTGGAGACCCAGTACTTC. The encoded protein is CASQALGGLETQYF.

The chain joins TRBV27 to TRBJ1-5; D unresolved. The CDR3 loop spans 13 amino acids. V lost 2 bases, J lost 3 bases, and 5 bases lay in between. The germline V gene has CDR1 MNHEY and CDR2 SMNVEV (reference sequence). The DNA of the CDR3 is TGTGCCAGCAGTTTAACAGACAATCAGCCCCAGCATTTT. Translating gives CASSLTDNQPQHF.

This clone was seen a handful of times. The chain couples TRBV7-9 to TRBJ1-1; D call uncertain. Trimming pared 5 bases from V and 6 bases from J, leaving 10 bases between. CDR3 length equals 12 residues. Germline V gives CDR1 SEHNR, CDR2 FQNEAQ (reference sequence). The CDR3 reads CASSVGFAEAFF. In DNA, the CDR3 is TGTGCCAGCAGCGTGGGTTTCGCTGAAGCTTTCTTT.

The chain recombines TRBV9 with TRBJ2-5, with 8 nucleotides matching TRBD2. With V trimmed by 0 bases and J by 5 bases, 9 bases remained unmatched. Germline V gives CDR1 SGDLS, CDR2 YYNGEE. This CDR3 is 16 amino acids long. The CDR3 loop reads CASSVEAGGAEETQYF. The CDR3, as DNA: TGTGCCAGCAGCGTAGAGGCGGGAGGAGCGGAGGAGACCCAGTACTTC.